This T cell receptor beta chain was recovered during a study of blood T cells in healthy people across ages. Study-wide points: Nothing was known about donor CMV status, and this possibly confounded expanded clonotype changes. Both higher diversity and more naive CD4+ cells marked long-lived donors when set against aged donors.

With respect to this clonotype: The antigen is not known.

Using a J-beta primer mix together with a sample-barcoded 5' primer, a second PCR was run for 7 to 11 cycles. TCRdb called the 5' RACE reads again in MiXCR, with one record for every CDR3 protein. The sample comprises around 780,000 distinct CDR3 sequences, approximately 60% of which are singletons, and around 25% rests with the top ten. The CDR3 spans 17 residues. Germline assignment: CDR1 MGHRA and CDR2 YSYEKL. The TCR originated in a middle-aged man in good health. V and J are TRBV4-1 and TRBJ2-1, with a tentative D call TRBD1 (5 bases). The better agreement between TRBJ2-7 and the DNA end casts doubt on the J call. The sequenced sample was blood. The CDR3 loop reads CASSQVPRFSTDNEQYF. In DNA, the CDR3 is TGCGCCAGCAGCCAAGTTCCTAGATTTAGTACGGACAATGAGCAGTACTTC.